This is a list of T cell receptor beta chains from one sample in a study of shared clonotypes between healthy human individuals. TCRdb's copy holds only in-frame clones and misses some; the assay was immunoSEQ multiplex PCR. This table has roughly 2.2 million clones, about nine tenths appearing once. The sequenced sample was naive CD4+ T cells from PBMCs. The receptors here all came from a man younger than 35 in good health. Some clones in this sample may be carry-over from other donors' samples. The CDR3 runs from the conserved cysteine through the conserved F or W. Fields, in order: J gene, D gene, clone size, V gene, CDR3 DNA, CDR3 protein. A D gene is named only where the DNA matches it firmly. Part of the rows lack a size; the others show once, few, many or a class for expanded clones.

TRBJ1-1,-,-,TRBV10-3,TGTGCCACTACCTTGGGACCGAACCAACCTGAAGCTTTCTTT,CATTLGPNQPEAFF
TRBJ2-3,-,-,TRBV5-4,TGTGCCAGCAGCCCCGACCGGAGGGCGGATACGCAGTATTTT,CASSPDRRADTQYF
TRBJ1-1,TRBD1,-,TRBV29-1,TGCAGCGTCCTCGGGACAGCGAACACTGAAGCTTTCTTT,CSVLGTANTEAFF
TRBJ1-1,-,-,TRBV7-8,TGTGCCAGCAGCTTTACCAGGAACACTGAAGCTTTCTTT,CASSFTRNTEAFF
TRBJ2-3,TRBD1,-,TRBV7-9,TGTGCCAGCAGCCACGACAGGGGAGTAGCAGATACGCAGTATTTT,CASSHDRGVADTQYF
TRBJ2-5,TRBD1,-,TRBV28,TGTGCCAGCAGTTCAGACCCGACAGGGGTGGAGACCCAGTACTTC,CASSSDPTGVETQYF
TRBJ2-2,-,once,TRBV5-8,TGTGCCAGCAGCGCGGGGACGAGGAACACCGGGGAGCTGTTTTTT,CASSAGTRNTGELFF
TRBJ2-1,-,-,TRBV6-5,TGTGCCAGCAGTTACTCGAAGGGCAGTGAGCAGTTCTTC,CASSYSKGSEQFF
TRBJ2-1,-,once,TRBV12-5,TGTGCTAGTGGTTTGGGGACAGCTAACAATGAGCAGTTCTTC,CASGLGTANNEQFF
TRBJ1-2,-,-,TRBV19,TGTGCCAGTAGTACCCCTGGTCGCCTCGATGGCTACACCTTC,CASSTPGRLDGYTF
TRBJ2-4,-,once,TRBV7-3,TGTGCCAGCAGCTTAAACAACAAAAACATTCAGTACTTC,CASSLNNKNIQYF
TRBJ1-2,-,-,TRBV30,TGTGCCTGGAGCCCTCAGAACTATGGCTACACCTTC,CAWSPQNYGYTF
TRBJ1-4,-,-,TRBV6-5,TGTGCCAGCAGCCGACGGGACGGCCTTAATGAAAAACTGTTTTTT,CASSRRDGLNEKLFF
TRBJ1-1,TRBD1,-,TRBV19,TGTGCCAGTAGTTCGGGCGGCCGACAGGGGGCGGAGGTGAACACTGAAGCTTTCTTT,CASSSGGRQGAEVNTEAFF
TRBJ1-5,-,-,TRBV6-1,TGTGCCAGCAGTGAACAGCACAGGGTAGGTCAGCCCCAGCATTTT,CASSEQHRVGQPQHF
TRBJ1-1,TRBD1,few,TRBV27,TGTGCCAGCAGTTCCTCCGGACAGGCTAACGAAGCTTTCTTT,CASSSSGQANEAFF
TRBJ1-2,-,once,TRBV6-1,TGTGCCAGCAGTGCCTCCGGGGGGGGCAGGTATGGCTACACCTTC,CASSASGGGRYGYTF
TRBJ2-1,TRBD2,-,TRBV4-2,TGTGCCAGCAGCCCGGGACTAGCTCTTGTCGATGAGCAGTTCTTC,CASSPGLALVDEQFF
TRBJ2-7,TRBD2,-,TRBV14,TGTGCCAGCAGCCGCCCCGGTCCTAGCGGGTTCAACGAGCAGTACTTC,CASSRPGPSGFNEQYF
TRBJ2-7,-,once,TRBV7-2,TGTGCCAGCAGCTTTTCCCCGACAGGTCCGGAAAGAGGACATCTGGAGGAGTACTTC,CASSFSPTGPERGHLEEYF
TRBJ2-5,-,-,TRBV15,TGTGCCACCAGCCCTGGACGGACTCAAGAGACCCAGTACTTC,CATSPGRTQETQYF
TRBJ2-1,TRBD2,-,TRBV11-1,TGTGCCAGCAGCCCCGAGGCGGGAGGGCCGCGTATCGATGAGCAGTTCTTC,CASSPEAGGPRIDEQFF
TRBJ2-5,-,-,TRBV7-2,TGTGCCAGCAGCGAAGACTGGGGAGGAGAGACCCAGTACTTC,CASSEDWGGETQYF
TRBJ2-7,TRBD1,-,TRBV9,TGTGCCAGCAGCGTAGCAGGGACAGGACCTCTCGGCGAGCAGTACTTC,CASSVAGTGPLGEQYF
TRBJ2-2,-,-,TRBV5-1,TGCGCCAGCAGCACAGGCGAATACACCGGGGAGCTGTTTTTT,CASSTGEYTGELFF
TRBJ1-4,TRBD1,-,TRBV23-1,TGCGCCAGCAGTCAGGACAGGGCCAATGAAAAACTGTTTTTT,CASSQDRANEKLFF
TRBJ1-2,-,-,TRBV5-1,TGCGCCAGCAGCTTGTTCGGATTGGACGTCCCATCTCCGGGGGGCTACACCTTC,CASSLFGLDVPSPGGYTF
TRBJ2-5,TRBD1,-,TRBV5-1,TGCGCCAGCAACCCCGGGACAGTCCAAGAGACCCAGTACTTC,CASNPGTVQETQYF
TRBJ2-1,TRBD2,-,TRBV7-3,TGTGCCAGCAGCTTAACCGGCGGGAGGGCGACGCATGAGCAGTTCTTC,CASSLTGGRATHEQFF
TRBJ1-3,TRBD1,-,TRBV7-6,TGTGCCAGCAGCGGTCGGACAGGGGGCATAGGAAACACCATATATTTT,CASSGRTGGIGNTIYF
TRBJ2-7,-,-,TRBV13,TGTGCCAGCAGCCTAACCAACACGGGACGGGGAGGCGACTACGAGCAGTACTTC,CASSLTNTGRGGDYEQYF
TRBJ1-2,-,-,TRBV5-1,TGCGCCAGCACCAGCGGGGGGGCTAACTATGGCTACACCTTC,CASTSGGANYGYTF
TRBJ1-1,-,-,TRBV6-6,TGTGCCAGCAGTTATCGGAGAGAAGCTTTCTTT,CASSYRREAFF
TRBJ1-5,-,few,TRBV29-1,TGCAGCGTTGATACTCCGGGAGTCCAGCATTTT,CSVDTPGVQHF
TRBJ2-1,TRBD2,-,TRBV14,TGTGCCAGCAGCCACCGGGACTACCTCAATGAGCAGTTCTTC,CASSHRDYLNEQFF